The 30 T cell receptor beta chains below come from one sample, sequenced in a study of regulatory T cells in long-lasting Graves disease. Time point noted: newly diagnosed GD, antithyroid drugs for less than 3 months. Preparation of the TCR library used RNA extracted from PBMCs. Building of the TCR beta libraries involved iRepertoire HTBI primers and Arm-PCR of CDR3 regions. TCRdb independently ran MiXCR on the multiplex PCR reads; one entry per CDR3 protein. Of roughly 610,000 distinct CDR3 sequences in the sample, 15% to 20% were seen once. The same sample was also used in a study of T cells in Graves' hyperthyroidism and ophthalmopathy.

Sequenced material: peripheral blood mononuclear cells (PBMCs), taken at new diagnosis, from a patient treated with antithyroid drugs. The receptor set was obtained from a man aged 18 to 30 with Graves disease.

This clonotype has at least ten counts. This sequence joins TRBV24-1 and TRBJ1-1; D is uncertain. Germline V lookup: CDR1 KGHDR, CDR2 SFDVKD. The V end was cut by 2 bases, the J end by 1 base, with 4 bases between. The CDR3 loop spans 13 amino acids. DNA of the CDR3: TGTGCCACCAGTGATTCCAAGAACACTGAAGCTTTCTTT. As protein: CATSDSKNTEAFF.

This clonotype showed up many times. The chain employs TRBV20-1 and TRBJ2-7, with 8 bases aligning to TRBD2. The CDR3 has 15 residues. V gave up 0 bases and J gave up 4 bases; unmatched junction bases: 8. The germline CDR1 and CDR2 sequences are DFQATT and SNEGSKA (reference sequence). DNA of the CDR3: TGCAGTGCTAGAGATCCTCTTAGCGGGGTATACGAGCAGTACTTC. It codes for CSARDPLSGVYEQYF.

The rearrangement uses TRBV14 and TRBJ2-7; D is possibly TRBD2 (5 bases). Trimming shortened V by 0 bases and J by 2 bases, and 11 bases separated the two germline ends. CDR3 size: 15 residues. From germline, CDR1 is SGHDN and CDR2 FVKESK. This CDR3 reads CASSQDSGMTYEQYF. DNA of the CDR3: TGTGCCAGCAGCCAAGATTCGGGAATGACCTACGAGCAGTACTTC.

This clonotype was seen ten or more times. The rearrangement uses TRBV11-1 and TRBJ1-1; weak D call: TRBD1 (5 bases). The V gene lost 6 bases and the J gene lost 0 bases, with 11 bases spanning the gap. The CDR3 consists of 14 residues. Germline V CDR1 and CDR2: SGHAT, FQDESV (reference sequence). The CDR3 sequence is CASSKGRMNTEAFF. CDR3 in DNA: TGTGCCAGCAGTAAGGGACGGATGAACACTGAAGCTTTCTTT.

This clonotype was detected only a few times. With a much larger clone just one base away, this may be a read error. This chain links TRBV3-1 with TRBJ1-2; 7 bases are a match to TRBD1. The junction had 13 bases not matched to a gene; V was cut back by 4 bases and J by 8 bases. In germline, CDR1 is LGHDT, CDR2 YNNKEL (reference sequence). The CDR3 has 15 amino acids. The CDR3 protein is CASSPRDRDQVGYTF. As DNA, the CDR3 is TGTGCCAGCAGCCCACGCGACAGGGACCAGGTGGGCTACACCTTC.

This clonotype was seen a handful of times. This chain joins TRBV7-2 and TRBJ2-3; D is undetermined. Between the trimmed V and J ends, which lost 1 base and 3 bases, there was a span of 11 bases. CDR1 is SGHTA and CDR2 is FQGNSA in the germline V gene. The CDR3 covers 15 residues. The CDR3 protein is CASSLVAVLTDTQYF. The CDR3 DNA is TGTGCCAGCAGCTTAGTCGCGGTACTAACAGATACGCAGTATTTT.

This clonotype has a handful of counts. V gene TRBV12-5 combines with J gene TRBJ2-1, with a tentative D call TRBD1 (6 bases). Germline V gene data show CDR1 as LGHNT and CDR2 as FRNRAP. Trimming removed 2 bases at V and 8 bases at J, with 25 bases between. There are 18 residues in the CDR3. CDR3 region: CASGLNPIRGGISDEQFF. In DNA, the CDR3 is TGTGCTAGTGGTTTGAACCCGATCCGAGGGGGAATAAGCGATGAGCAGTTCTTC.

The CDR3 nucleotides are TGCAGTGCAACAGGTGCTCGGACATCGAGCTCCTACGAGCAGTACTTC. This sequence encodes CSATGARTSSSYEQYF. The V call is TRBV20-1, the J call TRBJ2-7; D may be TRBD1 (5 bases). The germline gives CDR1 DFQATT, CDR2 SNEGSKA (reference sequence). V lost 6 bases to trimming and J lost 0 bases, with 21 bases between them. The CDR3 extends over 16 amino acids.

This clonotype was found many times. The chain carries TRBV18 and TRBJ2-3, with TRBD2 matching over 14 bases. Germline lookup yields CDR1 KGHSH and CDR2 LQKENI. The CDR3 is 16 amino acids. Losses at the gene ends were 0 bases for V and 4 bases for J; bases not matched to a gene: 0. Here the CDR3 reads CASSPPGLAGADTQYF. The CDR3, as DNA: TGTGCCAGCTCACCACCGGGACTAGCGGGAGCAGATACGCAGTATTTT.

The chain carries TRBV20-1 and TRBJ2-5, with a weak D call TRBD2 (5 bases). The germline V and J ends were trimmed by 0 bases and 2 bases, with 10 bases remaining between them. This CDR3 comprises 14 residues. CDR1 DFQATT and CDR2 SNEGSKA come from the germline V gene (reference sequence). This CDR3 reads CSARDSTTQETQYF. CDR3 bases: TGCAGTGCTAGAGATTCGACTACTCAAGAGACCCAGTACTTC.

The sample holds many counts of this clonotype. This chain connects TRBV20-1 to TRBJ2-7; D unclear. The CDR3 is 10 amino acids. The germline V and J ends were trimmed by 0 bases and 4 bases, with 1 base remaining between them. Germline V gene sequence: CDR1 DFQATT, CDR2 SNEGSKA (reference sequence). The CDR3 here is CSAREYEQYF. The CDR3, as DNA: TGCAGTGCTAGAGAATACGAGCAGTACTTC.

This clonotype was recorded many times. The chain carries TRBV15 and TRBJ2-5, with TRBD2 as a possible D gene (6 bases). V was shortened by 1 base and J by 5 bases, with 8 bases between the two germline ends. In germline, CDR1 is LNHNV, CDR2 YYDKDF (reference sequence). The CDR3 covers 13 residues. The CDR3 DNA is TGTGCCACCAGCAGAGTTCGGGGGGAGACCCAGTACTTC. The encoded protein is CATSRVRGETQYF.

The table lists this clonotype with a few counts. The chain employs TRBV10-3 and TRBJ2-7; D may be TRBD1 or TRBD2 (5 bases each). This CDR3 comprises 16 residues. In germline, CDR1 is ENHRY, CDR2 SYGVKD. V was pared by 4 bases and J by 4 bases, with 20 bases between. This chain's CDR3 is CAISVGEGRGGYEQYF. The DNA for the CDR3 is TGTGCCATCAGTGTCGGTGAGGGACGCGGTGGGTACGAGCAGTACTTC.

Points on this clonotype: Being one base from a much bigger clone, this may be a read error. The CDR3 is CANRPVGQGAIQPQHF. CDR3 sequence (DNA): TGTGCCAACAGACCAGTCGGACAGGGGGCTATTCAGCCCCAGCATTTT. The chain couples TRBV2 to TRBJ1-5; 11 nucleotides line up with TRBD1. Germline V gene sequence: CDR1 SNHLY, CDR2 FYNNEI. Trimming took 10 bases from V and 6 from J; bases not matched to a gene: 14. The CDR3 loop spans 16 amino acids.

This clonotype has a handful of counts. CDR3 sequence: CSARARDFVAKNIQYF. The CDR3 DNA sequence: TGCAGTGCTAGAGCCCGGGACTTCGTAGCCAAAAACATTCAGTACTTC. The J gene is TRBJ2-4, the V gene TRBV20-1; maybe TRBD2 (6 bases). Germline V CDR1 and CDR2: DFQATT, SNEGSKA (reference sequence). V was shortened by 1 base and J by 0 bases, with 13 bases between the two germline ends. This CDR3 is 16 amino acids long.

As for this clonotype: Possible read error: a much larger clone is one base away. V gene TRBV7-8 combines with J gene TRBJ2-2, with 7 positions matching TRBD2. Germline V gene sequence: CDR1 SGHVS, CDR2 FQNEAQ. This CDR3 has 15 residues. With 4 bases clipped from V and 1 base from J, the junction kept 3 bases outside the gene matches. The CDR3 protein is CASSWASGNTGELFF. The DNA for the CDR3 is TGTGCCAGCAGCTGGGCTAGCGGGAACACCGGGGAGCTGTTTTTT. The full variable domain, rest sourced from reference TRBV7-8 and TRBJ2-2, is GAGVSQSPRYKVAKRGQDVALRCDPISGHVSLFWYQQALGQGPEFLTYFQNEAQLDKSGLPSDRFFAERPEGSVSTLKIQRTQQEDSAVYLCASSWASGNTGELFFGEGSRLTVL.

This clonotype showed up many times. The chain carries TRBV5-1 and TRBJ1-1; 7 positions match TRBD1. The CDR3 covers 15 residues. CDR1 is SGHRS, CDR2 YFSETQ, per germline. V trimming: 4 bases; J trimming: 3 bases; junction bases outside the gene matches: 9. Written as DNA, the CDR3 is TGCGCCAGCAGCCGCGATACAGGGGATTACACTGAAGCTTTCTTT. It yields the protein CASSRDTGDYTEAFF.

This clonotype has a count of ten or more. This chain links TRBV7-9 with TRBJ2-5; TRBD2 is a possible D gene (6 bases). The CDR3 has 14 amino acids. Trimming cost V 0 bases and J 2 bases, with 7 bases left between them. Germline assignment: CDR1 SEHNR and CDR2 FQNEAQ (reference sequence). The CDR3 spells CASSLAAGQETQYF. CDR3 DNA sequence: TGTGCCAGCAGCTTAGCGGCGGGGCAAGAGACCCAGTACTTC. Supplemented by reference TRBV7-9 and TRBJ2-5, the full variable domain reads DTGVSQNPRHKITKRGQNVTFRCDPISEHNRLYWYRQTLGQGPEFLTYFQNEAQLEKSRLLSDRFSAERPKGSFSTLEIQRTEQGDSAMYLCASSLAAGQETQYFGPGTRLLVL.

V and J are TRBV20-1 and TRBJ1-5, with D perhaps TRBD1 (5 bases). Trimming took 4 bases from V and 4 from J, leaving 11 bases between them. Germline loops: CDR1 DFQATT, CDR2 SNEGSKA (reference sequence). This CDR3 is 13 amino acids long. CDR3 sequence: CSAISGGNQPQHF. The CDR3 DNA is TGCAGTGCTATCAGCGGGGGAAATCAGCCCCAGCATTTT.

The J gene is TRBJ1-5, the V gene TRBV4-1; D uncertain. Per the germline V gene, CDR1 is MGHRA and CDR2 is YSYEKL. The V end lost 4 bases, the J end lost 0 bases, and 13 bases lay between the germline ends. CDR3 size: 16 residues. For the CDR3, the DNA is TGCGCCAGCAGCCCTACTACAACCTATAGCAATCAGCCCCAGCATTTT. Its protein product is CASSPTTTYSNQPQHF.

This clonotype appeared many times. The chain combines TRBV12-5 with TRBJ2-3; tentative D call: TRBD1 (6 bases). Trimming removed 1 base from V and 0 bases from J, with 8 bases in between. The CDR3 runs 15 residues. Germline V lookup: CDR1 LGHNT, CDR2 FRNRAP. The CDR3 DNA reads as TGTGCTAGTGGTTTGGAAGGGACAAGCACAGATACGCAGTATTTT. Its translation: CASGLEGTSTDTQYF.

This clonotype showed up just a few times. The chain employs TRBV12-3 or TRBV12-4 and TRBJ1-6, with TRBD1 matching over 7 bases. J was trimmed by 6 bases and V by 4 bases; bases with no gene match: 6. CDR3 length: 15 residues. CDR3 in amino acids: CASSSKGQINSPLHF. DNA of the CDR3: TGTGCCAGCAGTTCCAAGGGACAGATTAATTCACCCCTCCACTTT.

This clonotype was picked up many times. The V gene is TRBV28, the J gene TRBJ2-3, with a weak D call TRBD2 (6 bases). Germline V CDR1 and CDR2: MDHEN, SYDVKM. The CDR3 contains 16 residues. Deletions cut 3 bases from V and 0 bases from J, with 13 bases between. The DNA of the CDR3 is TGTGCCAGCAGTTTTAATCTTGCGGGGAGCACAGATACGCAGTATTTT. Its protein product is CASSFNLAGSTDTQYF.

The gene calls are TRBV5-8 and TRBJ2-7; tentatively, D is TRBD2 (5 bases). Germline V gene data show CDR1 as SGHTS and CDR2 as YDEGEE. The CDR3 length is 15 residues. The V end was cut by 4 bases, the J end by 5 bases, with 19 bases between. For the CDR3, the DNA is TGTGCCAGCAGCACCCATCGAGGGCGTACCAACGAGCAGTACTTC. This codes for CASSTHRGRTNEQYF.

CDR3: CASSIVGGRILNEQFF. The CDR3, as DNA: TGTGCCAGTAGTATAGTAGGGGGGCGTATTTTAAATGAGCAGTTCTTC. This sequence joins TRBV19 and TRBJ2-1; D is tentatively TRBD1 or TRBD2 (6 bases each). Per germline, CDR1 LNHDA and CDR2 SQIVND (reference sequence). Trimming pared 1 base from V and 7 bases from J, leaving 17 bases between. This CDR3 region has 16 residues.

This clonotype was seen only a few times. This chain's CDR3 is CASSEGTSGRTEQFF. In nucleotides, the CDR3 is TGTGCCAGTAGCGAAGGGACTAGCGGGAGAACTGAGCAGTTCTTC. This chain uses TRBV19 with TRBJ2-1; 14 nucleotides line up with TRBD2. The trim removed 6 bases at V and 9 bases at J, leaving 7 bases unmatched. CDR3 length equals 15 residues. Germline assignment: CDR1 LNHDA and CDR2 SQIVND (reference sequence).

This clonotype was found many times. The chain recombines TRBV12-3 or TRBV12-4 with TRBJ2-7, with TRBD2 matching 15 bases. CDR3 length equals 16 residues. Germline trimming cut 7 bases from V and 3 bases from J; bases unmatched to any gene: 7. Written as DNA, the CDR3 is TGTGCCAGCAAGAGACGGGGACTAGCGGGAGGCTACGAGCAGTACTTC. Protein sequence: CASKRRGLAGGYEQYF.

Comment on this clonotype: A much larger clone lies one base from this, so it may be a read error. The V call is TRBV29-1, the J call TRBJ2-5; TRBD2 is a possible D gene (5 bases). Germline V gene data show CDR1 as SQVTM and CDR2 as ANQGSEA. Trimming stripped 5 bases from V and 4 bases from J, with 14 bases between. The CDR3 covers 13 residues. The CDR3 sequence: CSVLPGSGETQYF. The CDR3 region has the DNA TGCAGCGTTTTGCCGGGATCGGGAGAGACCCAGTACTTC.

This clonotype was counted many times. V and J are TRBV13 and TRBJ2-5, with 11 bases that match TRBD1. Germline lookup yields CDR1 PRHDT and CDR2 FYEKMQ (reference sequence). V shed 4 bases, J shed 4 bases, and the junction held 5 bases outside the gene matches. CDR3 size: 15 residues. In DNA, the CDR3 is TGTGCCAGCAGCTCGGACAGGGGGCTGGTAGAGACCCAGTACTTC. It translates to CASSSDRGLVETQYF.

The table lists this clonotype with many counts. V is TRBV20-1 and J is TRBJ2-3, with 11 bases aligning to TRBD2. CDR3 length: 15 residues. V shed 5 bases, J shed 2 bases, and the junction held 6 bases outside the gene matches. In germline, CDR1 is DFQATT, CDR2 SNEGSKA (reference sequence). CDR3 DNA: TGCAGTGCTCGAAGACTAGCGGGACACACAGATACGCAGTATTTT. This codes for CSARRLAGHTDTQYF.